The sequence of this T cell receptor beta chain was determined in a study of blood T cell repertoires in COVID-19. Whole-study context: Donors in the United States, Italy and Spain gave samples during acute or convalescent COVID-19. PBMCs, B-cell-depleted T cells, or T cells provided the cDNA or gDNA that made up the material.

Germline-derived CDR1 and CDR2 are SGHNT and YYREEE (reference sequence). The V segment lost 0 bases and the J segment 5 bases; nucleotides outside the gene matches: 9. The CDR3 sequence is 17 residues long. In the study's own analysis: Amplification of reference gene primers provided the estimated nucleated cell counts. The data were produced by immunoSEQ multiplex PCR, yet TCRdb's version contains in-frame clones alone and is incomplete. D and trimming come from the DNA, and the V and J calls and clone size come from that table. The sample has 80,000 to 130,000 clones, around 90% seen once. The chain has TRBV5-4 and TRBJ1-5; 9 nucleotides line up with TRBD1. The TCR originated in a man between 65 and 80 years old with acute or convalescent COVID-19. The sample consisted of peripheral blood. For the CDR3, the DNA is TGTGCCAGCAGCTTGGGTTACATCGGGACAGGGTATCAGCCCCAGCATTTT. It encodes CASSLGYIGTGYQPQHF.